This is a list of T cell receptor beta chains from one sample in a study of early T cells in non-severe SARS-CoV-2 infection. TCRdb re-called the 5' RACE reads through MiXCR, storing one row per CDR3 protein. Here the sample spans tens of thousands of distinct CDR3 sequences, approximately 12% being singletons. Sequencing was done on a sample of whole blood. The source of these receptors is an adult who was a healthcare worker with PCR-confirmed SARS-CoV-2 infection or an uninfected control (not recorded which). Each CDR3 is given with its conserved first and last residue. Each record gives: J gene, D gene, V gene, CDR3 length, clone size, CDR3 protein, CDR3 DNA. The D gene is left open where the match is weak. Rows may omit the clone size; those that give it use once, few, many or a size class.

TRBJ1-2 | TRBD1 | TRBV30 | 14 | few | CAWSSTGTVYGYTF | TGTGCCTGGAGCAGTACCGGGACAGTCTATGGCTACACCTTC
TRBJ2-3 | - | TRBV3-1 | 14 | few | CASSQSPRADTQYF | TGTGCCAGCAGCCAAAGTCCAAGGGCAGATACGCAGTATTTT
TRBJ2-5 | - | TRBV20-1 | 15 | few | CSARGWRAFSETQYF | TGCAGTGCTAGAGGCTGGAGGGCTTTTTCGGAGACCCAGTACTTC
TRBJ1-1 | - | TRBV7-2 | 14 | many | CASRGPGVGTEAFF | TGTGCCAGCAGGGGCCCGGGGGTCGGCACTGAAGCTTTCTTT
TRBJ2-1 | - | TRBV12-3/TRBV12-4 | 17 | many | CASSLGGQLSSYNEQFF | TGTGCCAGCAGTTTAGGGGGGCAACTCAGCTCCTACAATGAGCAGTTCTTC
TRBJ1-5 | - | TRBV13 | 18 | many | CASSPRVGRPRDNQPQHF | TGTGCCAGCAGCCCCCGCGTGGGACGGCCAAGGGACAATCAGCCCCAGCATTTT
TRBJ2-5 | - | TRBV27 | 15 | - | CASSFSWGGGETQYF | TGTGCCAGCAGTTTTAGTTGGGGGGGCGGGGAGACCCAGTACTTC
TRBJ1-4 | - | TRBV29-1 | 13 | few | CSVEGTSNEKLFF | TGCAGCGTTGAAGGGACATCTAATGAAAAACTGTTTTTT
TRBJ2-3 | TRBD2 | TRBV10-3 | 15 | - | CAAGGAEVYTDTQYF | TGTGCCGCCGGGGGGGCCGAGGTTTACACAGATACGCAGTATTTT
TRBJ1-3 | TRBD1 | TRBV10-3 | 17 | few | CAISAGGQGANGNTIYF | TGTGCCATCAGTGCCGGGGGGCAGGGGGCAAATGGAAACACCATATATTTT
TRBJ1-2 | - | TRBV28 | 13 | - | CASNVPGVYGYTF | TGTGCCAGCAATGTCCCAGGGGTCTATGGCTACACCTTC
TRBJ2-5 | - | TRBV5-1 | 13 | few | CASSLAAKETQYF | TGCGCCAGCAGCTTGGCGGCCAAAGAGACCCAGTACTTC
TRBJ2-1 | - | TRBV11-2 | 13 | - | CASSLDGRNEQFF | TGTGCCAGCAGCTTAGATGGTCGGAATGAGCAGTTCTTC
TRBJ2-2 | - | TRBV11-2 | 13 | - | CASEALGGGELFF | TGTGCCAGCGAGGCTCTCGGTGGCGGGGAGCTGTTTTTT
TRBJ2-7 | - | TRBV13 | 15 | - | CASSPPGGLAAEQYF | TGTGCCAGCAGTCCTCCCGGGGGGCTGGCAGCCGAGCAGTACTTC
TRBJ2-2 | TRBD2 | TRBV6-2/TRBV6-3 | 19 | many | CASSGGAFAGTRDTGELFF | TGTGCCAGCAGTGGGGGTGCCTTTGCCGGGACTAGAGACACCGGGGAGCTGTTTTTT
TRBJ2-1 | - | TRBV7-8 | 14 | - | CASSPTENSNEQFF | TGTGCCAGCAGCCCAACCGAAAACAGCAATGAGCAGTTCTTC
TRBJ2-7 | TRBD1 | TRBV10-3 | 14 | few | CATKTGPFVDEQYF | TGTGCCACGAAGACAGGGCCATTCGTGGACGAGCAGTACTTC
TRBJ2-2 | - | TRBV6-2/TRBV6-3 | 17 | few | CASSFPGVSGGTGELFF | TGTGCCAGCAGTTTCCCGGGGGTCTCGGGCGGAACCGGGGAGCTGTTTTTT
TRBJ1-2 | - | TRBV5-6 | 13 | many | CASSLQGRDGYTF | TGTGCCAGCAGCTTGCAGGGGCGAGATGGCTACACCTTC
TRBJ2-7 | - | TRBV27 | 13 | many | CASSLGWGNEQYF | TGTGCCAGCAGTTTAGGTTGGGGAAACGAGCAGTACTTC
TRBJ1-1 | - | TRBV6-2/TRBV6-3 | 11 | few | CASRGVSEAFF | TGTGCCAGCCGGGGGGTTTCTGAAGCTTTCTTT
TRBJ2-3 | - | TRBV7-9 | 16 | many | CASSSGPDSYTDTQYF | TGTGCCAGCAGCTCCGGGCCTGACAGCTACACAGATACGCAGTATTTT
TRBJ1-3 | - | TRBV19 | 16 | many | CASHLGLLNSGNTIYF | TGTGCCAGTCACCTCGGCCTACTGAACTCTGGAAACACCATATATTTT
TRBJ2-5 | - | TRBV7-2 | 11 | - | CASSLADAQYF | TGTGCCAGCAGCTTAGCGGATGCCCAGTACTTC
TRBJ2-3 | - | TRBV9 | 15 | - | CASSVGTASTDTQYF | TGTGCCAGCAGCGTAGGTACAGCATCCACAGATACGCAGTATTTT
TRBJ1-2 | TRBD1 | TRBV6-6 | 14 | - | CASREGASIYGYTF | TGTGCCAGCAGAGAGGGGGCCTCCATCTATGGCTACACCTTC
TRBJ2-3 | - | TRBV20-1 | 15 | many | CSGKASQGGPDTQYF | TGCAGTGGGAAGGCGTCGCAGGGGGGACCAGATACGCAGTATTTT
TRBJ2-2 | - | TRBV5-4 | 15 | many | CASSLDPRTEGELFF | TGTGCCAGCAGCTTGGATCCCAGGACAGAAGGGGAGCTGTTTTTT
TRBJ1-3 | - | TRBV20-1 | 14 | - | CSARDEDTGNTIYF | TGCAGTGCTAGGGACGAGGATACTGGAAACACCATATATTTT
TRBJ2-7 | TRBD1 | TRBV9 | 14 | - | CASSARQGRSEQYF | TGTGCCAGCAGCGCCCGACAGGGCCGAAGCGAGCAGTACTTC
TRBJ2-5 | - | TRBV7-2 | 16 | - | CASSLYPTRSQETQYF | TGTGCCAGCAGCTTGTACCCGACTAGAAGCCAAGAGACCCAGTACTTC
TRBJ2-5 | TRBD1 | TRBV29-1 | 13 | - | CSALRGLGETQYF | TGCAGCGCTCTCAGGGGGTTGGGTGAGACCCAGTACTTC
TRBJ1-3 | TRBD1 | TRBV13 | 19 | many | CASSFVVGLGTASGNTIYF | TGTGCCAGCAGCTTTGTAGTGGGCCTAGGGACAGCCTCTGGAAACACCATATATTTT
TRBJ1-3 | - | TRBV12-3/TRBV12-4 | 16 | - | CASSLVPPGSGNTIYF | TGTGCCAGCAGTTTAGTGCCGCCGGGCTCTGGAAACACCATATATTTT
TRBJ2-1 | - | TRBV6-1 | 12 | - | CASSLAYNEQFF | TGTGCCAGCAGCCTGGCCTACAATGAGCAGTTCTTC
TRBJ1-3 | - | TRBV7-9 | 15 | - | CASSLALSSGNTIYF | TGTGCCAGCAGCTTAGCGCTTAGCTCTGGAAACACCATATATTTT
TRBJ2-5 | - | TRBV7-7 | 13 | few | CASSPAVERTQYF | TGTGCTAGCAGCCCAGCGGTGGAAAGGACCCAGTACTTC
TRBJ2-1 | TRBD1 | TRBV2 | 12 | - | CASSEGRGPQFF | TGTGCCAGCAGTGAAGGAAGGGGGCCACAGTTCTTC
TRBJ2-1 | TRBD2 | TRBV7-9 | 15 | many | CASSLEGLAANEQFF | TGTGCCAGCAGCTTAGAAGGACTAGCGGCCAATGAGCAGTTCTTC
TRBJ2-3 | - | TRBV9 | 16 | - | CASSAFIRGAGDTQYF | TGTGCCAGCAGCGCCTTCATCAGGGGGGCTGGAGATACGCAGTATTTT
TRBJ2-1 | - | TRBV5-1 | 15 | many | CASSLDGVSYNEQFF | TGCGCCAGCAGCTTGGACGGGGTCTCCTACAATGAGCAGTTCTTC
TRBJ1-2 | - | TRBV29-1 | 12 | - | CCVVTGGYGYTF | TGCTGCGTTGTGACGGGGGGCTATGGCTACACCTTC
TRBJ2-3 | - | TRBV9 | 16 | many | CASSDPTGLGTDTQYF | TGTGCCAGCAGCGACCCCACAGGCCTTGGAACAGATACGCAGTATTTT
TRBJ2-2 | - | TRBV7-9 | 13 | many | CASSLMGTGELFF | TGTGCCAGCAGCTTAATGGGAACCGGGGAGCTGTTTTTT
TRBJ2-3 | - | TRBV29-1 | 13 | - | CSVGGARADTQYF | TGCAGCGTGGGCGGGGCTAGAGCAGATACGCAGTATTTT
TRBJ1-4 | - | TRBV2 | 14 | many | CAAKIEGPFVKLFF | TGTGCAGCCAAGATAGAGGGACCCTTCGTAAAACTGTTTTTT
TRBJ2-3 | TRBD2 | TRBV11-2 | 16 | few | CASSSPGLVSPDTQYF | TGTGCCAGCAGCTCGCCGGGACTAGTTTCACCGGATACGCAGTATTTT
TRBJ2-7 | TRBD1 | TRBV7-8 | 14 | few | CASSSGQSPYEQYF | TGTGCCAGCAGCTCGGGACAGAGCCCCTACGAGCAGTACTTC
TRBJ2-1 | - | TRBV14 | 17 | few | CASSRRLGIPAHNEQFF | TGTGCCAGCAGCCGAAGATTGGGGATTCCCGCCCACAATGAGCAGTTCTTC
TRBJ2-3 | TRBD2 | TRBV6-2/TRBV6-3 | 14 | - | CASTQAGGRNTQYF | TGTGCCAGCACCCAAGCGGGGGGCAGGAATACGCAGTATTTT
TRBJ2-7 | TRBD2 | TRBV5-1 | 22 | few | CASSLRLAGGPSFKPQSYEQYF | TGCGCCAGCAGCTTAAGACTAGCGGGGGGACCAAGCTTCAAACCCCAATCCTACGAGCAGTACTTC
TRBJ2-2 | TRBD2 | TRBV10-3 | 13 | - | CAIRGDFTGELFF | TGTGCCATCCGGGGGGACTTCACCGGGGAGCTGTTTTTT
TRBJ1-5 | TRBD1 | TRBV20-1 | 14 | - | CSARDPGRGNTQHF | TGCAGTGCTAGAGATCCGGGCAGGGGGAATACCCAGCATTTT
TRBJ2-3 | TRBD2 | TRBV10-3 | 14 | few | CAIRGPGLAFAQYF | TGTGCCATCAGGGGCCCGGGACTAGCGTTTGCGCAGTATTTT
TRBJ1-4 | - | TRBV9 | 14 | few | CASSPRPFNEKLFF | TGTGCCAGCAGCCCTCGACCCTTTAATGAAAAACTGTTTTTT
TRBJ2-7 | - | TRBV20-1 | 12 | - | CSARDRTYEQYF | TGCAGTGCTAGAGATCGGACCTACGAGCAGTACTTC